Listed below are T cell receptor beta chains from one sample, sequenced in a study of PD-1 blockade in classical Hodgkin lymphoma. Here immunoSEQ multiplex PCR was the method, and the copy in TCRdb shows in-frame clones only, minus some. There are fewer than 25,000 clones in the sample; roughly four fifths occur only once, and 6.2% lies in the top ten. Sequencing was performed on peripheral blood mononuclear cells (PBMCs), taken before the fourth cycle of nivolumab. These TCRs come from a human donor with classical Hodgkin lymphoma. The CDR3 runs from the conserved cysteine through the conserved F or W. Each record gives: D gene, J gene, V gene, clone size, CDR3 protein, CDR3 DNA. The D gene is left open where the match is weak. Where a row states a size, it is once, few, many or the class of an expanded clone; other rows omit it.

>NA|TRBJ1-2|TRBV27|NA
CASSSGTAYGYTF
TGTGCCAGCAGTTCAGGGACGGCCTATGGCTACACCTTC
>TRBD1|TRBJ1-3|TRBV5-1|NA
CASSLDRDGNTIYF
TGCGCCAGCAGCCTGGACAGGGATGGAAACACCATATATTTT
>TRBD2|TRBJ2-7|TRBV27|NA
CASSLVAGGYEQYF
TGTGCCAGCAGTTTAGTGGCGGGAGGGTACGAGCAGTACTTC
>TRBD1|TRBJ1-2|TRBV5-4|NA
CASSPPGTGAYGYTF
TGTGCCAGCAGCCCCCCCGGGACAGGGGCCTATGGCTACACCTTC
>NA|TRBJ2-4|TRBV28|NA
CASSFVRGMAKNIQYF
TGTGCCAGCAGTTTCGTCAGGGGAATGGCCAAAAACATTCAGTACTTC
>TRBD1|TRBJ2-7|TRBV4-1|NA
CASSDDGTAAPSYEQYF
TGCGCCAGCAGCGATGACGGGACAGCTGCGCCCTCCTACGAGCAGTACTTC
>TRBD2|TRBJ2-5|TRBV4-1|NA
CASSPRSGLAGGPQETQYF
TGCGCCAGCAGCCCCCGTTCGGGACTAGCGGGAGGACCCCAAGAGACCCAGTACTTC
>NA|TRBJ1-5|TRBV5-6|NA
CASSLTGFQPQHF
TGTGCCAGCAGCTTAACCGGGTTTCAGCCCCAGCATTTT
>TRBD1|TRBJ2-2|TRBV29-1|NA
CSTGQGGYTGELFF
TGCAGCACGGGACAGGGAGGTTACACCGGGGAGCTGTTTTTT
>NA|TRBJ2-1|TRBV4-2|NA
CASSLPGGSYNEQFF
TGTGCCAGCAGCCTCCCCGGGGGCTCCTACAATGAGCAGTTCTTC
>TRBD1|TRBJ1-1|TRBV7-9|NA
CASGTGWSYTEAFF
TGTGCCAGCGGGACAGGGTGGTCCTACACTGAAGCTTTCTTT
>TRBD2|TRBJ2-1|TRBV7-8|NA
CASIPQRERYNEQFF
TGTGCCAGCATCCCTCAGCGGGAGCGCTACAATGAGCAGTTCTTC
>NA|TRBJ2-3|TRBV5-1|once
CASSFDDGDTQYF
TGCGCCAGCAGTTTTGATGACGGGGATACGCAGTATTTT
>NA|TRBJ2-7|TRBV19|NA
CASSPPGVDEQYF
TGTGCCAGTAGTCCCCCGGGTGTCGACGAGCAGTACTTC
>NA|TRBJ2-3|TRBV7-9|NA
CASSSLGGDTQYF
TGTGCCAGCAGCTCGCTAGGCGGAGATACGCAGTATTTT
>TRBD2|TRBJ2-3|TRBV7-9|NA
CASSSPLAGGTDTQYF
TGTGCCAGCAGCTCTCCACTAGCGGGAGGCACAGATACGCAGTATTTT
>NA|TRBJ2-7|TRBV27|NA
CASSPRVDGIYEQYF
TGTGCCAGCAGTCCCCGGGTGGACGGGATTTACGAGCAGTACTTC
>NA|TRBJ2-3|TRBV6-9|NA
CASSRLGATDTQYF
TGTGCCAGCAGTCGCCTCGGGGCTACAGATACGCAGTATTTT
>NA|TRBJ2-7|TRBV6-6|NA
CASSSNPRGEQYF
TGTGCCAGCAGTTCAAACCCGCGAGGCGAGCAGTACTTC
>NA|TRBJ1-1|TRBV6-5|NA
CASYRNMNTEAFF
TGTGCCAGTTACAGGAACATGAACACTGAAGCTTTCTTT
>NA|TRBJ1-2|TRBV7-8|NA
CASSLAREGYRGYTF
TGTGCCAGCAGCTTAGCGAGGGAGGGCTATCGGGGCTACACCTTC
>NA|TRBJ1-5|TRBV27|medium-sized
CASSGGYSNQPQHF
TGTGCCAGCTCCGGGGGGTATAGCAATCAGCCCCAGCATTTT
>NA|TRBJ1-1|TRBV2|NA
CASSDEGPEAFF
TGTGCCAGCAGTGACGAGGGCCCTGAAGCTTTCTTT
>NA|TRBJ2-3|TRBV12-5|NA
CASGFTGKGDTQYF
TGTGCTAGTGGTTTTACGGGAAAGGGAGATACGCAGTATTTT
>NA|TRBJ2-1|TRBV11-2|NA
CASSLSRNNEQFF
TGTGCCAGCAGCTTAAGTCGGAACAATGAGCAGTTCTTC
>NA|TRBJ1-2|TRBV29-1|NA
CSVVGGRGYTF
TGCAGCGTTGTAGGGGGTCGCGGCTACACCTTC
>NA|TRBJ1-2|TRBV4-1|NA
CASSQPNRIDGYTF
TGCGCCAGCAGCCAACCCAATAGAATCGATGGCTACACCTTC
>NA|TRBJ1-5|TRBV4-1|once
CASSHPTSGSNQPQHF
TGCGCCAGCAGCCACCCGACATCCGGCAGCAATCAGCCCCAGCATTTT
>NA|TRBJ1-1|TRBV5-1|NA
CASSPSELNTEAFF
TGCGCCAGCAGCCCCTCCGAGCTGAACACTGAAGCTTTCTTT
>NA|TRBJ1-2|TRBV5-1|NA
CASSLASGAESYTF
TGCGCCAGCAGCTTGGCCTCTGGAGCCGAGAGCTACACCTTC
>TRBD1|TRBJ2-3|TRBV27|NA
CASSLDAGTGTTDTQYF
TGTGCCAGCAGTTTAGACGCCGGGACAGGGACCACAGATACGCAGTATTTT
>NA|TRBJ2-7|TRBV5-5|once
CASSLEAVRTYEQYF
TGTGCCAGCAGCTTGGAGGCAGTTCGAACCTACGAGCAGTACTTC
>NA|TRBJ1-1|TRBV7-9|NA
CASSPLWGMTEAFF
TGTGCCAGCAGCCCCCTTTGGGGTATGACTGAAGCTTTCTTT
>NA|TRBJ1-5|TRBV19|NA
CASSIDAGTAYSNQPQHF
TGTGCCAGTAGTATAGACGCAGGGACGGCGTATAGCAATCAGCCCCAGCATTTT
>TRBD2|TRBJ2-1|TRBV2|NA
CASTLSGGPYNEQFF
TGTGCCAGCACTCTGAGCGGGGGCCCCTACAATGAGCAGTTCTTC
>TRBD2|TRBJ2-2|TRBV7-9|NA
CASSRESGSPGELFF
TGTGCCAGCAGCCGCGAGAGCGGGAGTCCCGGGGAGCTGTTTTTT
>NA|TRBJ1-2|TRBV30|NA
CAWSVSVAPNGYTF
TGTGCCTGGAGTGTTAGCGTGGCTCCTAATGGCTACACCTTC
>NA|TRBJ1-1|TRBV4-2|NA
CASSQGAEGEAFF
TGTGCCAGCAGCCAAGGGGCAGAGGGTGAAGCTTTCTTT
>TRBD2|TRBJ2-3|TRBV19|NA
CASSIPAGVRDTQYF
TGTGCCAGTAGTATTCCCGCGGGAGTAAGAGATACGCAGTATTTT
>NA|TRBJ2-2|TRBV28|NA
CASSQTAGYTGELFF
TGTGCCAGCAGTCAAACGGCAGGGTACACCGGGGAGCTGTTTTTT
>NA|TRBJ2-5|TRBV7-2|NA
CASSLGGVQETQYF
TGTGCCAGCAGCTTAGGCGGGGTTCAAGAGACCCAGTACTTC
>NA|TRBJ2-3|TRBV4-1|NA
CASSRRQGVDTQYF
TGCGCCAGCAGCCGGCGCCAGGGCGTCGATACGCAGTATTTT
>NA|TRBJ1-2|TRBV11-2|NA
CASSLVRRASRGYTF
TGTGCCAGCAGCTTAGTCCGCAGGGCCTCACGGGGCTACACCTTC
>NA|TRBJ1-5|TRBV9|NA
CASSAGGGGNQPQHF
TGTGCCAGCAGCGCCGGGGGGGGAGGCAATCAGCCCCAGCATTTT
>NA|TRBJ1-5|TRBV19|NA
CASRRQGNQPQHF
TGTGCCAGTCGCAGACAGGGCAATCAGCCCCAGCATTTT
>NA|TRBJ1-1|TRBV18|NA
CASSPGMNTEAFF
TGTGCCAGCTCACCAGGGATGAACACTGAAGCTTTCTTT
>NA|TRBJ1-5|TRBV19|NA
CASRPQGSNQPQHF
TGTGCCAGTCGCCCCCAAGGGAGTAATCAGCCCCAGCATTTT
>NA|TRBJ2-7|TRBV28|once
CASRTLDSSYEQYF
TGTGCCAGCCGAACTCTGGACTCGTCCTACGAGCAGTACTTC
>TRBD2|TRBJ2-7|TRBV7-9|few
CASGTSHYEQYF
TGTGCCAGCGGGACTAGCCATTACGAGCAGTACTTC
>NA|TRBJ1-5|TRBV6-1|NA
CASSEAIRQGNQPQHF
TGTGCCAGCAGTGAAGCGATACGACAGGGCAATCAGCCCCAGCATTTT
>TRBD1|TRBJ1-1|TRBV7-2|NA
CASTFRTGTLEAFF
TGTGCCAGCACCTTTAGGACAGGTACTCTTGAAGCTTTCTTT
>TRBD1|TRBJ2-2|TRBV25-1|NA
CASSSTGYTGELFF
TGTGCCAGCAGTTCGACAGGGTACACCGGGGAGCTGTTTTTT
>TRBD2|TRBJ2-4|TRBV7-9|NA
CASSLGGLAQNIQYF
TGTGCCAGCAGCTTAGGGGGACTAGCCCAAAACATTCAGTACTTC